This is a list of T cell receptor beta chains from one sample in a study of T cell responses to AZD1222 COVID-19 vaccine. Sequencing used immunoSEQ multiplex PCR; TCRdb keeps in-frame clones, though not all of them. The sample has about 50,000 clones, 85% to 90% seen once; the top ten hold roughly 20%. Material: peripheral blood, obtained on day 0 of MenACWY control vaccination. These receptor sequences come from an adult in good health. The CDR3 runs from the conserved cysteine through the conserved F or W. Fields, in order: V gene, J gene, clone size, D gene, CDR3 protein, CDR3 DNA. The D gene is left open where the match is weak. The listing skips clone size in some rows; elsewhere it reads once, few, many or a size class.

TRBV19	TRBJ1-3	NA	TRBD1	CASRPTGPDSGNTIYF	TGTGCCAGTAGGCCGACAGGGCCAGATTCTGGAAACACCATATATTTT
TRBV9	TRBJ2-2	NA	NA	CASSVFGGVLTGELFF	TGTGCCAGCAGCGTCTTTGGGGGAGTACTCACCGGGGAGCTGTTTTTT
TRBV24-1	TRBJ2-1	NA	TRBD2	CATRKAGGGNEQFF	TGTGCCACCAGGAAGGCGGGAGGTGGGAATGAGCAGTTCTTC
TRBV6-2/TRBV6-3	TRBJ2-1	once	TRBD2	CASSPNRREGLRDEQFF	TGTGCCAGCAGCCCAAACCGGCGGGAGGGTCTTCGGGATGAGCAGTTCTTC
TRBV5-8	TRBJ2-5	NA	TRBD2	CASSFVASGMEVQETQYF	TGTGCCAGCAGCTTTGTAGCTAGCGGGATGGAAGTCCAAGAGACCCAGTACTTC
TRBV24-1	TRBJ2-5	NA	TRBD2	CATSDPTSAQETQYF	TGTGCCACCAGTGACCCGACTAGCGCCCAAGAGACCCAGTACTTC
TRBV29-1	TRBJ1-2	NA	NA	CSVEGELDGYTF	TGCAGCGTTGAAGGGGAATTGGATGGCTACACCTTC
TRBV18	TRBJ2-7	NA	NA	CASSPTARGHEQYF	TGTGCCAGCTCACCAACCGCCAGGGGCCACGAGCAGTACTTC
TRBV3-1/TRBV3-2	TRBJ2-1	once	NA	CASSPRGSYNEQFF	TGTGCCAGCAGCCCTCGGGGTAGCTACAATGAGCAGTTCTTC
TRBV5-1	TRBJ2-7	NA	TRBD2	CASSLTSGRNGHSYEQYF	TGCGCCAGCAGCTTGACTAGCGGGAGGAACGGGCACTCCTACGAGCAGTACTTC
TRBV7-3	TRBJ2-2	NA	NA	CASSLLGADGELFF	TGTGCCAGCAGCTTATTGGGGGCGGACGGGGAGCTGTTTTTT
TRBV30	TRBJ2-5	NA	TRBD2	CAWSVSSGLPETQYF	TGTGCCTGGAGCGTATCTAGCGGACTCCCAGAGACCCAGTACTTC
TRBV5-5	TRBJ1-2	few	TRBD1	CASSPMTGGNDGYTF	TGTGCCAGCAGCCCGATGACAGGGGGTAATGATGGCTACACCTTC
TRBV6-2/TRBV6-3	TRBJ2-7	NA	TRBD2	CASSRRTAGGPHEQYF	TGTGCCAGCAGCCGGCGGACGGCGGGAGGGCCGCACGAGCAGTACTTC
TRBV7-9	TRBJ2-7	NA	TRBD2	CASKPGTSKDEQYF	TGTGCCAGCAAACCCGGGACTAGCAAAGACGAGCAGTACTTC
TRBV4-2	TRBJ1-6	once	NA	CASSRGISAGGRSSYNSPLHF	TGTGCCAGCAGCCGAGGGATCTCGGCCGGGGGCCGGAGCTCCTATAATTCACCCCTCCACTTT
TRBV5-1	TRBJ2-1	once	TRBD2	CASSLVREGRQFF	TGCGCCAGCAGCTTGGTTCGGGAGGGCCGTCAGTTCTTC
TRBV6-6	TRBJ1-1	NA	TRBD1	CASRDRQGMNTEAFF	TGTGCCAGCAGAGACCGACAGGGCATGAACACTGAAGCTTTCTTT
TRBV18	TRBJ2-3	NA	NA	CASSRDSTDTQYF	TGTGCCAGCTCTCGGGACTCCACAGATACGCAGTATTTT
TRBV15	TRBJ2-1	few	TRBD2	CATRLRHPGGPIGNEQFF	TGTGCCACCAGACTTCGGCATCCGGGAGGGCCTATAGGCAATGAGCAGTTCTTC
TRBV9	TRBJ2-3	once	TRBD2	CASSVLAGTGTDTQYF	TGTGCCAGCAGCGTTCTAGCGGGAACGGGCACAGATACGCAGTATTTT
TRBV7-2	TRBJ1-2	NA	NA	CASSFRGGNGYTF	TGTGCCAGCAGCTTCAGGGGAGGAAATGGCTACACCTTC
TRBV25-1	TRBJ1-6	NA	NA	CASRGVQGLYNSPLHF	TGTGCCAGCCGAGGCGTACAGGGTCTCTATAATTCACCCCTCCACTTT